These 5 T cell receptor beta chains came from one sample sequenced in a study of PD-L1 blockade in urothelial cancer. TCRdb keeps only in-frame clones here, not all; method: immunoSEQ multiplex PCR. Among about 50,000 clones listed, around 80% were seen once. Sample time point: peripheral blood 6 weeks after treatment start. The specimen comprised PBMCs, sampled around atezolizumab (anti-PD-L1) treatment. The receptors stem from a man aged 65 to 85 with urothelial cancer.

The chain recombines TRBV30 with TRBJ2-6; tentatively, D is TRBD2 (6 bases). The V and J ends lost 2 bases and 4 bases respectively, with 12 bases between them. The V gene's germline CDR1 is GTSNPN and CDR2 SVGIG (reference sequence). The CDR3 runs to 15 residues. DNA for the CDR3: TGTGCCTGGAGTATGCGGGAATCCGGGGCCAACGTCCTGACTTTC. The encoded protein is CAWSMRESGANVLTF.

A note on this clone: One end of the junction does not line up with germline, which may come from a read error. The V and J genes are TRBV10-3 and TRBJ2-7; 16 bases are a match to TRBD2. The CDR3 is 18 residues long. Germline V gene lookup returns CDR1 ENHRY and CDR2 SYGVKD. Written as DNA, the CDR3 is TGTGCCAGCAGTCCGGGACTAGCGGGAGGGACCCCGGGGGACGAGCAGTACTTC. The encoded protein is CASSPGLAGGTPGDEQYF.

In nucleotides, the CDR3 is TGTGCCAGCAGCGTAGACGCGGGAACGAGAGAGACCCAGTACTTC. Translation: CASSVDAGTRETQYF. V gene TRBV9 combines with J gene TRBJ2-5; a possible D gene is TRBD2 (6 bases). In germline, CDR1 is SGDLS, CDR2 YYNGEE. The CDR3 is 15 residues long. V was cut by 0 bases and J by 4 bases, with 13 bases left in between. The whole variable domain, remainder taken from reference TRBV9 and TRBJ2-5, is DSGVTQTPKHLITATGQRVTLRCSPRSGDLSVYWYQQSLDQGLQFLIQYYNGEERAKGNILERFSAQQFPDLHSELNLSSLELGDSALYFCASSVDAGTRETQYFGPGTRLLVL.

This clone was picked up a small number of times. V usage is TRBV19 and J usage is TRBJ1-2; no firm D call. V lost 5 bases and J lost 5, with 15 bases in between. Germline CDR1 is LNHDA and CDR2 is SQIVND (reference sequence). CDR3 length equals 14 residues. CDR3 protein: CASSRRELAYGYTF. The CDR3 nucleotides are TGTGCCAGTAGTCGAAGGGAGTTGGCGTATGGCTACACCTTC.

This sequence joins TRBV5-1 and TRBJ1-2; the D gene is possibly TRBD1 (5 bases). This CDR3 spans 12 amino acids. V was shortened by 6 bases and J by 13 bases, with 19 bases between the two germline ends. Per germline, CDR1 SGHRS and CDR2 YFSETQ. The CDR3: CASIRQSAGATF. As DNA, the CDR3 is TGCGCCAGCATCCGACAGTCTGCTGGAGCCACCTTC. Full variable domain (rest looked up from reference TRBV5-1 and TRBJ1-2): KAGVTQTPRYLIKTRGQQVTLSCSPISGHRSVSWYQQTPGQGLQFLFEYFSETQRNKGNFPGRFSGRQFSNSRSEMNVSTLELGDSALYLCASIRQSAGATFGSGTRLTVV.